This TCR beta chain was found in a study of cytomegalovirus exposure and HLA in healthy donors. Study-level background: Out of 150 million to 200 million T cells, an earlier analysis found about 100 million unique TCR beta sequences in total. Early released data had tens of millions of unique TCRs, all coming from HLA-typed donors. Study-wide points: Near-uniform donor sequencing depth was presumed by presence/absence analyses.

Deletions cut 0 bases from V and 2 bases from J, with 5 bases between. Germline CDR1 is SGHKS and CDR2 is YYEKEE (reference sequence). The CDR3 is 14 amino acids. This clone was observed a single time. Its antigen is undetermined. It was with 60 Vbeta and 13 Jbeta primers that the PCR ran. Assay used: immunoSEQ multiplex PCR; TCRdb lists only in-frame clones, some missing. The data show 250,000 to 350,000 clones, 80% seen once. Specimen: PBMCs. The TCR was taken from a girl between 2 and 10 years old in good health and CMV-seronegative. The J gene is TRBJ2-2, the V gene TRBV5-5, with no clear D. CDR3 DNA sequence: TGTGCCAGCAGCTTGGTTGTAAACACCGGGGAGCTGTTTTTT. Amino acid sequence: CASSLVVNTGELFF.